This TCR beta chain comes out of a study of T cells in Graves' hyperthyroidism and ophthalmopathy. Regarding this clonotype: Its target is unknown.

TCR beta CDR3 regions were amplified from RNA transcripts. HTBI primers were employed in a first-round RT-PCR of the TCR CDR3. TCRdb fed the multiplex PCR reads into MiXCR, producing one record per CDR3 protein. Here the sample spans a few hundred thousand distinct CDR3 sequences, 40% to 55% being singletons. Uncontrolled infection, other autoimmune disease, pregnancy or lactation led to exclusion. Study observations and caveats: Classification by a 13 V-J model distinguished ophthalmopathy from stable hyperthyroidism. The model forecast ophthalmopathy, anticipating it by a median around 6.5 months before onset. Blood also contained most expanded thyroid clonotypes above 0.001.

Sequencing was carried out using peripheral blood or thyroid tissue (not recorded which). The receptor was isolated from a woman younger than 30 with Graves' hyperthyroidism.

CDR3 loop: CAISESEGGSTEAFF. The DNA of the CDR3 is TGTGCCATCAGTGAGTCGGAGGGGGGGAGCACTGAAGCTTTCTTT. The gene calls are TRBV10-3 and TRBJ1-1, with D possibly being TRBD1 (6 bases). Germline assignment: CDR1 ENHRY and CDR2 SYGVKD. The CDR3 is 15 amino acids. V shed 0 bases and J shed 4 bases, with 12 bases lying between them.